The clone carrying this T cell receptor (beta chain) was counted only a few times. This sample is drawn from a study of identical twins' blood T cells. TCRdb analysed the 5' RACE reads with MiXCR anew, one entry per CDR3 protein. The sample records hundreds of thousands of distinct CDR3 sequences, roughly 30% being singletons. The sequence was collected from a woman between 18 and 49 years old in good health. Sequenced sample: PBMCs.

This chain's CDR3 is CASSYLRTASEAFF. Written as DNA, the CDR3 is TGTGCCAGCAGTTACCTCCGTACGGCATCTGAAGCTTTCTTT. The chain joins TRBV6-5 to TRBJ1-1; no reliable D call. The V gene's germline CDR1 is MNHEY and CDR2 SVGAGI. Trimming removed 2 bases from V and 6 bases from J, with 13 bases in between. The CDR3 is 14 amino acids.